This record concerns one T cell receptor beta chain sequence. Its specificity is unknown. This beta chain is a stray sequence in a library constructed for alpha chains; its clone size is not meaningful. The V and J ends lost 3 bases and 0 bases, in that order; junction bases with no gene match: 4. This CDR3 region has 16 residues. Germline V CDR1 and CDR2: SGDLS, YYNGEE. This specimen belongs to a study of spatial heterogeneity in lung cancer. Across the study: The library had UMIs, and each TCR and UMI pair averaged more than ten raw reads.

The time point: sample taken at primary tumor resection. Tumor, nontumor lung or frozen PBMC supplied whole RNA, sequenced without sorting. There were some 76 donors, all of them untreated patients with early-stage non-small cell lung cancer. Study-level points and caveats: Detection of ubiquitous tumor TCRs in blood was higher at resection than follow-up.

A unique molecular identifier was attached to every TCR cDNA molecule. From the 5' RACE reads, TCRdb called clonotypes with MiXCR, one entry per CDR3 protein. Counted here are 4,500 to 6,500 distinct CDR3 sequences, about a third occurring once; the ten biggest clones make up roughly 4%. The J gene is TRBJ2-2, the V gene TRBV9; 8 positions agree with TRBD1. This sequence was found in a female donor with early-stage non-small cell lung cancer. Sequencing used PBMCs, obtained at surgery. As DNA, the CDR3 is TGTGCCAGCAGCGCTCCAGGGGGCGCGAACACCGGGGAGCTGTTTTTT. Its translation: CASSAPGGANTGELFF.